Listed below are T cell receptor beta chains from one sample, sequenced in a study of blood T cell repertoires in COVID-19. The protocol was immunoSEQ multiplex PCR, while the TCRdb copy is restricted to in-frame clones and leaves out a portion. The table shows 55,000 or so clones, with 87% occurring only once. Sequencing was done on a sample of peripheral blood. The source is a man between 40 and 49 years old with COVID-19, enrolled during active disease. The CDR3 runs from the conserved cysteine through the conserved F or W. A D gene is named only where the DNA matches it firmly. Clone size is stated in some rows and not others, as once, few, many or a class when expanded.

j_call,clone_size,d_call,v_call,cdr3_aa,cdr3_nt
TRBJ1-1,-,-,TRBV5-4,CASSFRNRVNTEAFF,TGTGCCAGCAGCTTTAGAAACAGAGTGAACACTGAAGCTTTCTTT
TRBJ2-3,-,TRBD2,TRBV3-1/TRBV3-2,CASSQDLAGGLDTQYF,TGTGCCAGCAGCCAAGATCTCGCGGGAGGCCTAGATACGCAGTATTTT
TRBJ2-1,-,-,TRBV29-1,CSVEGSYNEQFF,TGCAGCGTTGAAGGGAGTTACAATGAGCAGTTCTTC
TRBJ2-7,once,-,TRBV5-1,CASSLEAGYLYEQYF,TGCGCCAGCAGCTTGGAGGCAGGTTATCTCTACGAGCAGTACTTC
TRBJ2-7,-,TRBD1,TRBV6-4,CASRRPDRGGSYEQYF,TGTGCCAGCAGGCGTCCAGACAGGGGGGGATCCTACGAGCAGTACTTC
TRBJ2-1,-,-,TRBV5-1,CASSDRNYNEQFF,TGCGCCAGCAGCGACAGAAACTACAATGAGCAGTTCTTC
TRBJ1-2,-,-,TRBV6-5,CASSPGIGGYTF,TGTGCCAGCAGTCCAGGGATCGGGGGCTACACCTTC
TRBJ2-3,-,-,TRBV7-8,CASSLALGGGIGLGTQYF,TGTGCCAGCAGCTTAGCCTTGGGCGGGGGCATCGGGTTGGGTACGCAGTATTTT
TRBJ1-2,-,TRBD1,TRBV7-9,CASSLTGVFDYGYTF,TGTGCCAGCAGCTTAACAGGGGTCTTTGACTATGGCTACACCTTC
TRBJ2-7,-,TRBD1,TRBV6-5,CASSSGQGDEQYF,TGTGCCAGCAGTTCGGGACAGGGGGACGAGCAGTACTTC
TRBJ1-5,-,-,TRBV19,CASSETGSSNQPQHF,TGTGCCAGTAGTGAGACAGGCAGTAGCAATCAGCCCCAGCATTTT
TRBJ2-7,-,TRBD2,TRBV19,CASSILAGAPYEQYF,TGTGCCAGTAGTATCTTAGCGGGAGCCCCCTACGAGCAGTACTTC
TRBJ1-5,-,TRBD1,TRBV6-6,CASRDREDQPQHF,TGTGCCAGCCGGGACAGGGAGGATCAGCCCCAGCATTTT
TRBJ2-7,-,-,TRBV6-5,CASSTQAGSYEQYF,TGTGCCAGCAGTACCCAGGCAGGCTCCTACGAGCAGTACTTC
TRBJ1-6,-,-,TRBV27,CASSLSYREWETLHF,TGTGCCAGCAGTTTATCGTACAGGGAGTGGGAGACCCTCCACTTT
TRBJ2-7,-,TRBD2,TRBV19,CASQAGTSGGEQYF,TGTGCCAGTCAGGCCGGGACTAGCGGGGGGGAGCAGTACTTC
TRBJ2-6,-,-,TRBV9,CASSVSSGANVLTF,TGTGCCAGCAGCGTTAGTTCTGGGGCCAACGTCCTGACTTTC
TRBJ2-7,-,-,TRBV7-9,CASSASSVSYEQYF,TGTGCCAGCAGCGCCTCTAGCGTGTCCTACGAGCAGTACTTC
TRBJ2-7,few,-,TRBV4-1,CASSLLGGEQYF,TGCGCCAGCAGCCTACTTGGCGGAGAGCAGTACTTC
TRBJ1-2,-,-,TRBV21-1,CASSNNGSYGYTF,TGTGCCAGCAGCAATAACGGGTCCTATGGCTACACCTTC
TRBJ2-7,-,-,TRBV10-2,CASSTSGGLNYEQYF,TGCGCCAGCAGTACGTCCGGAGGATTGAATTACGAGCAGTACTTC
TRBJ2-2,-,TRBD2,TRBV3-1/TRBV3-2,CASSQIGTSGSSGELFF,TGTGCCAGCAGCCAAATAGGGACTAGCGGGAGTTCCGGGGAGCTGTTTTTT
TRBJ1-1,-,-,TRBV10-3,CAISERREVNTEAFF,TGTGCCATCAGTGAGAGGAGGGAGGTGAACACTGAAGCTTTCTTT
TRBJ2-5,-,-,TRBV18,CASSPQAAGTQYF,TGTGCCAGCTCACCACAGGCAGCGGGGACCCAGTACTTC
TRBJ2-7,-,TRBD1,TRBV3-1/TRBV3-2,CASSLGTGFDYEQYF,TGTGCCAGCAGCCTAGGGACAGGCTTCGACTACGAGCAGTACTTC
TRBJ2-7,-,TRBD1,TRBV15,CATSRAGQGNPFDF,TGTGCCACCAGCAGAGCGGGACAGGGGAACCCCTTTGACTTC
TRBJ2-1,-,TRBD2,TRBV7-8,CASSPSAGGTYNEQFF,TGTGCCAGCAGCCCGTCAGCGGGGGGGACCTACAATGAGCAGTTCTTC
TRBJ2-5,-,TRBD2,TRBV5-1,CASSFILAGAGETQYF,TGCGCCAGCAGCTTCATACTAGCGGGGGCGGGTGAGACCCAGTACTTC
TRBJ2-6,once,TRBD1,TRBV4-2,CASSQSTGTYVLTF,TGTGCCAGCAGCCAGTCGACAGGGACGTACGTCCTGACTTTC
TRBJ2-7,-,TRBD2,TRBV7-9,CASSFTSGEQYF,TGTGCCAGCAGCTTCACTAGCGGCGAGCAGTACTTC
TRBJ2-2,once,TRBD1,TRBV14,CASSLQGAGELFF,TGTGCCAGCAGCCTACAGGGGGCCGGGGAGCTGTTTTTT
TRBJ2-7,-,-,TRBV5-1,CASSKAGEGEQYF,TGCGCCAGCAGCAAAGCAGGGGAGGGCGAGCAGTACTTC
TRBJ1-2,-,-,TRBV5-5,CASSLEGRGPDYGYTF,TGTGCCAGCAGCTTGGAAGGCAGGGGACCGGACTATGGCTACACCTTC
TRBJ1-2,-,TRBD1,TRBV4-2,CASSQEWTGSNYGYTF,TGTGCCAGCAGCCAAGAATGGACAGGGTCTAACTATGGCTACACCTTC
TRBJ2-1,-,TRBD2,TRBV30,CAWGRDYDEQFF,TGTGCCTGGGGAAGGGACTACGACGAGCAGTTCTTC
TRBJ1-2,few,-,TRBV30,CAWRWTAGGYTF,TGTGCCTGGAGGTGGACAGCGGGGGGCTACACCTTC
TRBJ2-5,-,TRBD1,TRBV19,CASTPRAQGAWETQYF,TGTGCCAGTACCCCAAGAGCGCAGGGGGCATGGGAGACCCAGTACTTC
TRBJ2-6,-,-,TRBV11-2,CASSLDLPGANVLTF,TGTGCCAGCAGCTTAGATCTCCCTGGGGCCAACGTCCTGACTTTC
TRBJ1-3,-,TRBD1,TRBV18,CASSPGQVASGNTIYF,TGTGCCAGCTCACCGGGACAGGTTGCCTCTGGAAACACCATATATTTT
TRBJ2-2,-,-,TRBV9,CASSVDPGSGTGELFF,TGTGCCAGCAGCGTAGATCCCGGGAGTGGCACCGGGGAGCTGTTTTTT
TRBJ1-5,-,TRBD1,TRBV10-3,CAISELGTGGAFNQPQHF,TGTGCCATCAGTGAGTTAGGAACAGGGGGCGCCTTCAATCAGCCCCAGCATTTT
TRBJ2-1,-,-,TRBV9,CASSVTGISNEQFF,TGTGCCAGCAGCGTAACAGGGATTTCCAATGAGCAGTTCTTC
TRBJ1-3,-,-,TRBV7-9,CASSLDGGGSSGNTIYF,TGTGCCAGCAGCTTAGATGGCGGAGGGAGCTCTGGAAACACCATATATTTT
TRBJ1-1,-,-,TRBV30,CALWVPTSGVNTEAFF,TGTGCCCTATGGGTTCCAACTTCGGGGGTGAACACTGAAGCTTTCTTT
TRBJ2-2,-,TRBD2,TRBV6-5,CASMRTSGSSGELFF,TGTGCCAGCATGCGGACTAGCGGGAGTTCCGGGGAGCTGTTTTTT
TRBJ2-1,-,TRBD2,TRBV7-9,CASSPLWTSGRSNEQFF,TGTGCCAGCAGCCCTTTGTGGACTAGCGGGAGGTCCAATGAGCAGTTCTTC
TRBJ1-3,-,-,TRBV3-1/TRBV3-2,CASSPWDNSGNTIYF,TGTGCCAGCAGCCCTTGGGACAACTCTGGAAACACCATATATTTT
TRBJ2-7,-,TRBD1,TRBV12-3/TRBV12-4,CASSLDRGGEQYF,TGTGCCAGCAGTTTGGACAGGGGGGGCGAGCAGTACTTC
TRBJ2-3,-,TRBD1,TRBV3-1/TRBV3-2,CASSQDRDRALTDTQYF,TGTGCCAGCAGCCAAGATCGGGACAGGGCCCTCACAGATACGCAGTATTTT
TRBJ1-2,-,-,TRBV27,CASSPLGGMGYGYTF,TGTGCCAGCAGCCCCCTTGGAGGGATGGGCTATGGCTACACCTTC
TRBJ2-5,-,TRBD2,TRBV2,CASRAQERGVQETQYF,TGTGCCAGCAGGGCGCAGGAGCGGGGGGTCCAAGAGACCCAGTACTTC
TRBJ1-5,-,-,TRBV28,CASSSRGVGNQPQHF,TGTGCCAGCAGTTCTCGGGGGGTGGGCAATCAGCCCCAGCATTTT